This entry concerns a single TCR beta chain. The CDR3 is 15 residues long. V was shortened by 0 bases and J by 2 bases, with 9 bases between the two germline ends. Germline CDR1 SGHTA, CDR2 FQGNSA. This entry comes from a study of control samples from healthy donors and cancer patients. TCRdb's copy holds only in-frame clones and misses some; the assay was immunoSEQ multiplex PCR. The sample lists approximately 70,000 clones, nearly 85% seen once, with roughly 28% in the top ten. The sequence derives from a man aged 50 or older in good health. Source material: blood. The chain combines TRBV7-2 with TRBJ2-3; D is unresolved. DNA for the CDR3: TGTGCCAGCAGCTTAGCAGGCTACTACACAGATACGCAGTATTTT. This codes for CASSLAGYYTDTQYF.